This T cell receptor beta chain was captured by sequencing in a study of human versus mouse CDR3 diversity and MHC coevolution. Data came from immunoSEQ multiplex PCR; TCRdb stores just in-frame clones and leaves some out. This table has about 60,000 clones, around 94% appearing once. This CDR3 spans 17 amino acids. Trimming pared 2 bases from V and 0 bases from J, leaving 17 bases between. Germline V gene data show CDR1 as KGHSH and CDR2 as LQKENI. This clonotype was obtained from a person in their sixties in good health. The sample taken for sequencing was naive CD4+ T cells from blood. Subset meaning: CD45RO-negative CD62L-positive naive CD4 T cells. This rearrangement joins TRBV18 to TRBJ2-7; possibly TRBD2 for D (6 bases). The CDR3 coding sequence is TGTGCCAGCTCACCAAGGTCGGAGGGCGGAGACTCCTACGAGCAGTACTTC. Residues: CASSPRSEGGDSYEQYF. Variable domain in full (rest from reference TRBV18 and TRBJ2-7): NAGVMQNPRHLVRRRGQEARLRCSPMKGHSHVYWYRQLPEEGLKFMVYLQKENIIDESGMPKERFSAEFPKEGPSILRIQQVVRGDSAAYFCASSPRSEGGDSYEQYFGPGTRLTVT.